This record concerns one T cell receptor beta chain sequence. Its antigen is not identified. The trim removed 5 bases at V and 10 bases at J, leaving 7 bases unmatched. CDR1 is PRHDT and CDR2 is FYEKMQ in the germline V gene (reference sequence). This CDR3 is built from 14 residues. This sample is part of a study of cytomegalovirus exposure and HLA in healthy donors. Study results and limitations: It was shown in a later analysis that HLA-associated TCR beta chains were more clonally expanded than other, equally common chains. A list of 164 TCR beta chains associated with cytomegalovirus was given. V- and J-gene trimming of TCR beta was linked (in a later analysis) to a missense DCLRE1C variant. The number of N-insertions in an Asian-associated ancestry cluster was reportedly below the approximately 680-donor mean in a later analysis.

The PCR made use of 60 Vbeta and 13 Jbeta primers. Clones were read by immunoSEQ multiplex PCR, and TCRdb kept only the in-frame ones, dropping some. The table gives about 200,000 clones; the top ten clones make up almost 0.75% of it. The chain is built from TRBV13 and TRBJ1-6, with 8 bases aligning to TRBD1. The clonotype comes from a boy aged 5-17 years in good health and CMV-seronegative. Sequencing was carried out using PBMCs. This CDR3 reads CASSKGQVHSPLHF. Written as DNA, the CDR3 is TGTGCCAGCAGCAAGGGACAGGTACACTCACCCCTCCACTTT.